The 30 T cell receptor beta chains listed next were all sequenced from one sample in a study of blood T cell repertoires in COVID-19. Sequencing was performed with immunoSEQ multiplex PCR; in TCRdb, only in-frame clones are kept and a portion is missing. The profile shows 200,000 to 250,000 clones, 88% of them singletons. The specimen was peripheral blood. The receptors shown here come from an older woman with acute or convalescent COVID-19.

The chain is built from TRBV27 and TRBJ1-6; 8 bases are a match to TRBD1. The CDR3 loop spans 15 amino acids. CDR1 is MNHEY and CDR2 is SMNVEV in the germline V gene (reference sequence). After removal of 5 bases from V and 7 bases from J, the junction contained 7 bases not matched to a gene. CDR3 bases: TGTGCCAGCAGTCTGGACAGGGCCACGAATTCACCCCTCCACTTT. Encoded protein: CASSLDRATNSPLHF.

CDR3: CASSPGQVGSPLHF. In nucleotides, the CDR3 is TGTGCCAGCAGCCCGGGACAGGTGGGCTCACCCCTCCACTTT. The chain has TRBV3-1 (or the pseudogene TRBV3-2) and TRBJ1-6, with 8 bases matching TRBD1. The CDR3 spans 14 residues. Germline V gene sequence: CDR1 LGHDT, CDR2 YNNKEL (reference sequence). The V gene end was trimmed by 4 bases and the J gene end by 10 bases; junction bases not matched to a gene: 6.

The rearrangement links TRBV10-1 to TRBJ2-3; D uncertain. Trimming took off 10 bases at V and 3 bases at J, with 20 bases between the two ends. Germline V gives CDR1 WNHNN, CDR2 SYGVQD (reference sequence). The CDR3 is 15 amino acids. CDR3 DNA: TGCGCCACCAAGATTGAACTCCGCGCTACAGATACGCAGTATTTT. It is translated as CATKIELRATDTQYF.

This chain links TRBV6-2 or TRBV6-3 with TRBJ1-5, with D perhaps TRBD1 (6 bases). The CDR3 is 14 residues long. The V and J ends lost 2 bases and 5 bases respectively, with 10 bases between them. Germline loops: CDR1 MNHEY, CDR2 SVGEGT. The CDR3 DNA reads as TGTGCCAGCAGTTACGGGAAGGGGGATCAGCCCCAGCATTTT. Protein sequence: CASSYGKGDQPQHF.

CDR3 DNA: TGTGCCAGCAGCGTGACAGGGAACTCTGGAAACACCATATATTTT. This gives the protein CASSVTGNSGNTIYF. The chain carries TRBV27 and TRBJ1-3; TRBD1 agrees at 7 bases. This CDR3 is 15 amino acids long. CDR1 MNHEY and CDR2 SMNVEV come from the germline V gene (reference sequence). V shed 6 bases and J 0 bases; nucleotides not matched to a gene: 5.

This clone is a singleton in its sample. This chain links TRBV5-1 with TRBJ2-5; 12 nucleotides agree with TRBD1. The CDR3 contains 16 residues. V lost 6 bases to trimming and J lost 5 bases; unmatched junction nucleotides: 11. Germline loops: CDR1 SGHRS, CDR2 YFSETQ. CDR3 nucleotide sequence: TGCGCCAGCACCCAGGGACAGGGGGCTTTAGGGGAGACCCAGTACTTC. It translates to CASTQGQGALGETQYF.

In the case of this clone: This specimen includes other DNA sequences encoding the same CDR3. V is TRBV2 and J is TRBJ1-5; TRBD1 agrees at 8 bases. The germline gives CDR1 SNHLY, CDR2 FYNNEI. The junction had 2 bases not matched to a gene; V was cut back by 5 bases and J by 2 bases. The CDR3 consists of 14 residues. CDR3 DNA sequence: TGTGCCAGCAGTCCGGACAGGGGCAATCAGCCCCAGCATTTT. Amino acids: CASSPDRGNQPQHF.

This clone showed up just once. The J gene is TRBJ2-1, the V gene TRBV5-1; D unresolved. Germline CDR1 SGHRS, CDR2 YFSETQ. Trimming pared 0 bases from V and 6 bases from J, leaving 16 bases between. CDR3 size: 16 residues. As DNA, the CDR3 is TGCGCCAGCAGCTTGGAACTGGCTTACCGCGGCAATGAGCAGTTCTTC. It is translated as CASSLELAYRGNEQFF.

The chain carries TRBV5-1 and TRBJ2-1; D is possibly TRBD2 (5 bases). V was pared by 2 bases and J by 5 bases, with 14 bases between. The CDR3 spans 15 residues. Germline loops: CDR1 SGHRS, CDR2 YFSETQ. CDR3 sequence: CASSFDYPGHNEQFF. The CDR3, as DNA: TGCGCCAGCAGCTTCGACTACCCCGGGCACAATGAGCAGTTCTTC.

The V gene is TRBV19, the J gene TRBJ2-7; D not resolved. This CDR3 spans 14 amino acids. V was trimmed by 3 bases and J by 0 bases, leaving 9 bases between them. Looked up from germline, CDR1 is LNHDA and CDR2 is SQIVND (reference sequence). CDR3 loop: CASSIGTFSYEQYF. CDR3 sequence (DNA): TGTGCCAGTAGTATTGGCACGTTCTCCTACGAGCAGTACTTC. The full variable domain, completed using reference TRBV19 and TRBJ2-7, is DGGITQSPKYLFRKEGQNVTLSCEQNLNHDAMYWYRQDPGQGLRLIYYSQIVNDFQKGDIAEGYSVSREKKESFPLTVTSAQKNPTAFYLCASSIGTFSYEQYFGPGTRLTVT.

This chain connects TRBV30 to TRBJ2-4; D unresolved. The V and J ends lost 0 bases and 10 bases respectively, with 13 bases between them. The CDR3 runs to 13 residues. Germline V gives CDR1 GTSNPN, CDR2 SVGIG (reference sequence). DNA for the CDR3: TGTGCCTGGAGTGTTACGTTTCCCGGGATTCAGTACTTC. Amino acid sequence: CAWSVTFPGIQYF.

The chain combines TRBV5-4 with TRBJ2-2, with a possible D match to TRBD1 (5 bases). The V gene's germline CDR1 is SGHNT and CDR2 YYREEE (reference sequence). This CDR3 has 15 residues. Trimming left V 2 bases short and J 1 base short, with 9 bases between. The CDR3 nucleotides read TGTGCCAGCAGCTTAAGTAGGGGGAACACCGGGGAGCTGTTTTTT. Amino acid sequence: CASSLSRGNTGELFF.

The rearrangement joins TRBV6-2 or TRBV6-3 to TRBJ2-7, with 8 bases identical to TRBD1. Germline V gene lookup returns CDR1 MNHEY and CDR2 SVGEGT. The junction had 6 bases not matched to a gene; V was cut back by 0 bases and J by 2 bases. The CDR3 extends over 16 amino acids. CDR3 residues: CASSYSGTGLPYEQYF. CDR3 DNA sequence: TGTGCCAGCAGTTACTCAGGGACAGGCCTCCCCTACGAGCAGTACTTC.

A note on this clone: The sample carries other DNA sequences with the same CDR3. CDR3 bases: TGTGCCAGCAGCCCGGACAGGGTAGGGTCACCCCTCCACTTT. It codes for CASSPDRVGSPLHF. The chain joins TRBV11-2 to TRBJ1-6; 8 bases agree with TRBD1. Trimming cost V 5 bases and J 10 bases; bases outside gene matches: 7. Germline lookup yields CDR1 SGHAT and CDR2 FQNNGV. This CDR3 has 14 amino acids.

The genes are TRBV7-9 and TRBJ2-1, with 10 bases lining up with TRBD1. V was clipped by 6 bases and J by 5 bases; unmatched bases: 19. The CDR3 is 19 amino acids. The germline CDR1 and CDR2 sequences are SEHNR and FQNEAQ (reference sequence). This CDR3 is CASRNKTGGRPKSHNEQFF. The CDR3 bases are TGTGCCAGCAGGAATAAGACAGGGGGCAGGCCCAAGTCACACAATGAGCAGTTCTTC.

This sequence joins TRBV5-8 and TRBJ2-7; D might be TRBD1 (6 bases). The length of the CDR3 is 16 residues. The V end lost 0 bases, the J end lost 2 bases, and 15 bases lay between the germline ends. The V gene's germline CDR1 is SGHTS and CDR2 YDEGEE. CDR3 loop: CASSLGGLVTTYEQYF. The DNA of the CDR3 is TGTGCCAGCAGCTTGGGGGGGCTAGTCACAACCTACGAGCAGTACTTC.

On this clone itself: At one end, the junction sequence differs from germline, possibly due to a read error. The V gene is TRBV29-1, the J gene TRBJ2-1; TRBD2 matches 10 bases. Germline loops: CDR1 SQVTM, CDR2 ANQGSEA. The CDR3 is 13 amino acids. CDR3 loop: CSVEVPTSGYTLF. For the CDR3, the DNA is TGCAGCGTTGAAGTTCCGACTAGCGGGTATACCCTCTTC.

The chain combines TRBV15 with TRBJ1-4; weak D call: TRBD1 (5 bases). Germline CDR1 reads LNHNV; CDR2 reads YYDKDF (reference sequence). The CDR3 is 14 amino acids. The ends were cut back, 0 bases at V and 8 bases at J, with 10 bases in the middle. CDR3 nucleotides: TGTGCCACCAGCAGAGAAGGGGCTAGGGAAAAACTGTTTTTT. Encoded protein: CATSREGAREKLFF.

The chain couples TRBV29-1 to TRBJ1-5; a possible D gene is TRBD1 (6 bases). Between the trimmed V and J ends, which lost 4 bases and 5 bases, there was a span of 12 bases. Germline loops: CDR1 SQVTM, CDR2 ANQGSEA. CDR3 length: 13 residues. The CDR3 sequence is CSVGTDSYQPQHF. The CDR3 nucleotides read TGCAGCGTTGGAACGGACAGTTATCAGCCCCAGCATTTT.

The rearrangement uses TRBV2 and TRBJ1-2, with D hard to call. The CDR3 sequence is 14 residues long. Germline CDR1 is SNHLY and CDR2 is FYNNEI. V lost 2 bases and J 3 bases, leaving 10 bases between the germline ends. The chain's CDR3 is CASSEREGDYGYTF. For the CDR3, the DNA is TGTGCCAGCAGTGAAAGAGAGGGAGACTATGGCTACACCTTC.

The chain is built from TRBV7-2 and TRBJ1-2; D gene uncertain. Trimming stripped 1 base from V and 2 bases from J, with 17 bases between. CDR1 SGHTA and CDR2 FQGNSA come from the germline V gene. There are 17 residues in the CDR3. The CDR3 spells CASSLDPSVGRNYGYTF. The CDR3 nucleotides read TGTGCCAGCAGCTTAGATCCCTCGGTGGGCAGAAACTATGGCTACACCTTC.

This chain links TRBV5-1 with TRBJ2-7, with D maybe TRBD1 (6 bases). There are 15 residues in the CDR3. V was clipped by 0 bases and J by 2 bases, with 12 bases between them. Germline lookup yields CDR1 SGHRS and CDR2 YFSETQ. The CDR3 sequence is CASSLVARGTYEQYF. The CDR3 region has the DNA TGCGCCAGCAGCTTGGTGGCCAGGGGCACCTACGAGCAGTACTTC.

This chain uses TRBV27 with TRBJ1-4, with a tentative D call TRBD1 (6 bases). Germline V gene lookup returns CDR1 MNHEY and CDR2 SMNVEV (reference sequence). The V and J ends lost 7 bases and 8 bases respectively, with 23 bases between them. The CDR3 runs 16 residues. The CDR3 region is CASTWGLGGVGEKLFF. In nucleotides, the CDR3 is TGTGCCAGCACCTGGGGCCTAGGGGGTGTAGGGGAAAAACTGTTTTTT.

This clone appeared a few times. The J gene is TRBJ1-4, the V gene TRBV18; no firm D call. V was cut by 5 bases and J by 7 bases, with 17 bases left in between. Germline V gene sequence: CDR1 KGHSH, CDR2 LQKENI. The CDR3 is 15 residues long. CDR3 in DNA: TGTGCCAGCTCAAGCGTTCCCGGGAGGAGTGAAAAACTGTTTTTT. This codes for CASSSVPGRSEKLFF.

This chain joins TRBV19 and TRBJ2-2, with TRBD1 matching 7 bases. CDR3 length: 16 amino acids. The germline V gene encodes CDR1 LNHDA and CDR2 SQIVND (reference sequence). V lost 3 bases to trimming and J lost 4 bases; unmatched junction nucleotides: 8. In nucleotides, the CDR3 is TGTGCCAGTAGTATCAGGGACAGCCGCGTCACCGGGGAGCTGTTTTTT. Protein product: CASSIRDSRVTGELFF.

This sequence joins TRBV5-1 and TRBJ2-3, with TRBD1 identical over 7 bases. Germline V CDR1 and CDR2: SGHRS, YFSETQ. V lost 5 bases and J lost 0; bases outside the gene matches: 6. There are 15 residues in the CDR3. In nucleotides, the CDR3 is TGCGCCAGCAGTAGGGTCAGGGGGAGCACAGATACGCAGTATTTT. It translates to CASSRVRGSTDTQYF.

V gene TRBV3-1 (or the pseudogene TRBV3-2) combines with J gene TRBJ2-3, with D perhaps TRBD2 (5 bases). CDR1 and CDR2 (germline): LGHDT, YNNKEL (reference sequence). V lost 0 bases and J 3 bases, leaving 7 bases between the germline ends. This CDR3 contains 14 residues. The CDR3, as DNA: TGTGCCAGCAGCCAAGAATCGGGGACAGATACGCAGTATTTT. Protein product: CASSQESGTDTQYF.

This sequence joins TRBV7-7 and TRBJ1-3, with D perhaps matching TRBD1 (5 bases). The CDR3 contains 16 residues. Germline CDR1 is SSHAT and CDR2 is FNYEAQ (reference sequence). V was clipped by 5 bases and J by 1 base, with 15 bases between them. The CDR3 DNA reads as TGTGCCAGCAGCCCCATGCCAGGGTTATCTGGAAACACCATATATTTT. Protein product: CASSPMPGLSGNTIYF.

This clone has a count of ten or more. This chain uses TRBV3-1 (or the pseudogene TRBV3-2) with TRBJ1-3; 9 positions agree with TRBD1. Per the germline V gene, CDR1 is LGHDT and CDR2 is YNNKEL (reference sequence). Unmatched junction bases numbered 19, after V lost 4 bases and J lost 6 bases. The CDR3 length is 19 residues. In nucleotides, the CDR3 is TGTGCCAGCAGCCCCGTCCCGGGACAGGGTTCGGGCACTAAAAACACCATATATTTT. Translation: CASSPVPGQGSGTKNTIYF.

In DNA, the CDR3 is TGTGCCAGTAGTATAGGAGGGGCGGGAGGCAATGAGCAGTTCTTC. As protein: CASSIGGAGGNEQFF. V and J are TRBV19 and TRBJ2-1; TRBD2 aligns across 8 bases. The V segment lost 1 base and the J segment 6 bases; nucleotides outside the gene matches: 5. This CDR3 region has 15 residues. Germline V gene sequence: CDR1 LNHDA, CDR2 SQIVND (reference sequence). The variable domain in full, with the rest retrieved from reference TRBV19 and TRBJ2-1, is DGGITQSPKYLFRKEGQNVTLSCEQNLNHDAMYWYRQDPGQGLRLIYYSQIVNDFQKGDIAEGYSVSREKKESFPLTVTSAQKNPTAFYLCASSIGGAGGNEQFFGPGTRLTVL.